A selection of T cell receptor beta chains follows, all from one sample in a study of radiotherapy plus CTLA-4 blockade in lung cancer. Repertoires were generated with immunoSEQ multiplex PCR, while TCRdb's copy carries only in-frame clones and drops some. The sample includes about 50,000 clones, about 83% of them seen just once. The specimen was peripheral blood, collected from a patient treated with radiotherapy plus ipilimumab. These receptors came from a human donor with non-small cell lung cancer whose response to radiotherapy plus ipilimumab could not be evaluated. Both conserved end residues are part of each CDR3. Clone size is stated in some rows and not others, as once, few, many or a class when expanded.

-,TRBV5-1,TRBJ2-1,CASSEDRPSYNEQFF
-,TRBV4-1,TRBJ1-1,CASSSLQGARGIEAFF
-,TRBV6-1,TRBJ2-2,CASSEALLTSMELFF
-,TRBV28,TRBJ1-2,CASSLGRTGDGYTF
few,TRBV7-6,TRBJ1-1,CASQDMDGSEAFF
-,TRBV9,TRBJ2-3,CASSVEQAGGGADTQYF
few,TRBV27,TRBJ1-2,CASSQSGTRTGTF
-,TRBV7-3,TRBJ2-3,CASSPRTGGTDTQYF
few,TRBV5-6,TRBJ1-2,CASSLGVSFYGYTF
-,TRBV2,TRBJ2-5,CASSEGRGQETQYF
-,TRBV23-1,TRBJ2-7,CASSQWLDRGHEQYF
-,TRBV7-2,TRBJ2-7,CASSSLAGVRSYEQYF
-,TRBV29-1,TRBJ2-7,CSARGGMSYEQYF
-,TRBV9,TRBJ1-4,CASSEQGVATNEKLFF
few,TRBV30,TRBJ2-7,CACRGRERYEQYF
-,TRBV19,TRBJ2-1,CASSIDRGFSDEQFF
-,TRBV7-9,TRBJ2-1,CASEKGAVNEQFF
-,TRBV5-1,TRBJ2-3,CASSPTGQELDTQYF
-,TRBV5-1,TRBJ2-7,CASASPGLATGEQYF
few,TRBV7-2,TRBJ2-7,CASSLGAGGGDEQYF
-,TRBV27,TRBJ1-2,CATPEGYTF
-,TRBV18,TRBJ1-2,CASSPSPANYGYTF
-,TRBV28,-,CASSLVGRSSEQYF
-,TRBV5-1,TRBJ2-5,CASSLWVGEGSETQYF
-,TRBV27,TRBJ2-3,CASSLYGLAGGHADTQYF
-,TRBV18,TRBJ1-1,CASSPYEGSEAFF
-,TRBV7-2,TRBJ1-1,CASSPLGGPWPTAFF
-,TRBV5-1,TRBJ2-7,CASSFRTGASYEQYF
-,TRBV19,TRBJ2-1,CASSIVGVEGYNEQFF
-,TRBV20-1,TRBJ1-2,CSAPGQNGYTF
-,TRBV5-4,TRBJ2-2,CASSAQLGRADGELFF
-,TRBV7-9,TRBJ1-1,CASRELTLDTEAFF
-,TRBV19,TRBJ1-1,CASSMDPRRGGRRTEAFF
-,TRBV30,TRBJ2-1,CAWSSGASESIAAYNEQFF
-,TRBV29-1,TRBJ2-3,CSVPGLAGGTDTQYF
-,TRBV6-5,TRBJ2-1,CASSSHEGTYHNEQFF
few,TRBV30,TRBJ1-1,CAWSERSTEAFF
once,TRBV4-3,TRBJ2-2,CASSQATGDTGELFF
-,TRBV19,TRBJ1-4,CASSMWASQGGEKLFF
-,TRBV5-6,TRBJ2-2,CASGKQGMNTGELFF